The present T cell receptor (beta chain) was sequenced within a study of T-cell memory formation after mild COVID-19. Study outcomes and limitations: Contracting CD4+ clones lay largely in CM and EM, with CD8+ ones residing in EMRA. Second-wave clones that peaked on day 37 lacked confirmed SARS-CoV-2 specificity. Contracting clones from day 15 to 85 had balanced CD4/CD8; later expanders favoured CD4+.

CDR1 and CDR2 (germline): SGHNT, YENEEA. The ends were cut back, 7 bases at V and 0 bases at J, with 13 bases in the middle. This CDR3 contains 14 residues. From 5'RACE with constant-segment primers came TCR alpha and TCR beta cDNA libraries that carried sample barcodes and UMIs. TCRdb re-analysed the 5' RACE reads in MiXCR, keeping a single row per CDR3 protein. The repertoire holds 300,000 to 400,000 distinct CDR3 sequences, with about 21% as singletons. As concerns this clonotype: Its antigen is currently unknown.

The chain links TRBV11-3 to TRBJ2-7; D gene unclear. The sequence was collected from an adult woman who had mild COVID-19 (a few samples of this study predate the infection). Cell type and time point are not known. The material sequenced was PBMCs or a T cell subset sorted from them (not recorded which). CDR3 sequence: CASKVGRSSYEQYF. CDR3 coding DNA: TGTGCCAGCAAGGTCGGCCGAAGCTCCTACGAGCAGTACTTC.